The 13 T cell receptor beta chains in this list originate from one sample, sequenced in a study of cytomegalovirus exposure and HLA in healthy donors. The primer mix had 60 Vbeta and 13 Jbeta primers. Clones were sequenced by immunoSEQ multiplex PCR, and TCRdb holds only the in-frame ones, with some missing. The table records around 110,000 clones, approximately 76% of them present only once. Sequencing input: PBMCs. All receptors derive from a man between 18 and 35 years old in good health and CMV-seronegative.

The chain uses TRBV7-6 and TRBJ1-4; D possibly corresponds to TRBD1 (6 bases). CDR1 and CDR2 from the germline V gene are SGHVS and FNYEAQ. The CDR3 spans 17 residues. With 2 bases removed from V and 1 base from J, the gap between germline ends came to 14 bases. In nucleotides, the CDR3 is TGTGCCAGCAGCTTAACCCCCCAGGGGTTAACTAATGAAAAACTGTTTTTT. Its protein is CASSLTPQGLTNEKLFF.

This clone was seen a single time. The genes are TRBV9 and TRBJ2-7; 7 nucleotides align to TRBD1. The CDR3 is 15 amino acids. With V trimmed by 0 bases and J by 4 bases, 7 bases remained unmatched. Germline loops: CDR1 SGDLS, CDR2 YYNGEE. The CDR3: CASSVVVTGSYEQYF. CDR3 bases: TGTGCCAGCAGCGTAGTAGTGACAGGGTCTTACGAGCAGTACTTC.

The chain combines TRBV7-6 with TRBJ1-2; D not certain. The CDR3 length is 13 residues. The germline V gene has CDR1 SGHVS and CDR2 FNYEAQ. The V gene lost 1 base and the J gene lost 4 bases, with 7 bases spanning the gap. CDR3 sequence (DNA): TGTGCCAGCAGCTTAGATCCGGGCTATGGCTACACCTTC. Translated: CASSLDPGYGYTF.

CDR3 in DNA: TGTGCCACCAGCAGAGACGCTAACTATGGCTACACCTTC. It encodes CATSRDANYGYTF. The chain has TRBV15 and TRBJ1-2; D uncertain. With 0 bases removed from V and 0 bases from J, the gap between germline ends came to 2 bases. Germline CDR1 LNHNV, CDR2 YYDKDF (reference sequence). CDR3 size: 13 residues.

The chain is built from TRBV28 and TRBJ2-2, with 9 bases aligning to TRBD1. The J segment lost 4 bases and the V segment lost 8 bases, leaving 11 bases of the junction unmatched. The CDR3 is 16 amino acids. Germline V gene sequence: CDR1 MDHEN, CDR2 SYDVKM. This CDR3 reads CASGGTGPLGTGELFF. The CDR3 region has the DNA TGTGCCAGCGGCGGGACAGGGCCGTTAGGCACCGGGGAGCTGTTTTTT.

The CDR3 bases are TGTGCCAGCAGCGAGGTAGCGGGGGGGCCTACAGATACGCAGTATTTT. As protein: CASSEVAGGPTDTQYF. V usage is TRBV9 and J usage is TRBJ2-3; 11 bases agree with TRBD2. This CDR3 comprises 16 residues. The junction had 6 bases not matched to a gene; V was cut back by 3 bases and J by 3 bases. From germline, CDR1 is SGDLS and CDR2 YYNGEE.

This rearrangement joins TRBV6-5 to TRBJ2-1; no firm D call. Trimming removed 4 bases from V and 8 bases from J, with 6 bases in between. CDR1 is MNHEY and CDR2 is SVGAGI in the germline V gene. The CDR3 is made up of 11 amino acids. CDR3 residues: CASSFQDEQFF. CDR3 coding DNA: TGTGCCAGCAGTTTCCAGGATGAGCAGTTCTTC.

The chain has TRBV5-8 and TRBJ2-1, with D perhaps matching TRBD1 (5 bases). Trimming removed 1 base at V and 8 bases at J, with 10 bases between. This CDR3 region has 13 residues. CDR1 and CDR2 (germline): SGHTS, YDEGEE. CDR3 DNA: TGTGCCAGCAGCTTGTTGCAGGGCTATGAGCAGTTCTTC. The encoded protein is CASSLLQGYEQFF.

This rearrangement joins TRBV9 to TRBJ2-3; possibly TRBD2 for D (5 bases). The germline gives CDR1 SGDLS, CDR2 YYNGEE. This CDR3 region has 15 residues. With 3 bases removed from V and 4 bases from J, the gap between germline ends came to 15 bases. CDR3 region: CASSDRGYGADTQYF. The CDR3 coding sequence is TGTGCCAGCAGCGACCGGGGATATGGGGCAGATACGCAGTATTTT.

V is TRBV7-8 and J is TRBJ2-1, with 8 bases fitting TRBD1. J gave up 9 bases and V 4 bases, and 11 bases lay outside the gene matches. CDR1 and CDR2 from the germline V gene are SGHVS and FQNEAQ. The CDR3 consists of 15 residues. DNA of the CDR3: TGTGCCAGCAGCTCTCCTGGACAGGGACGGGGTGAGCAGTTCTTC. The encoded protein is CASSSPGQGRGEQFF.

The rearrangement uses TRBV2 and TRBJ2-1; 14 nucleotides agree with TRBD2. The CDR3 spans 17 residues. V trimming: 7 bases; J trimming: 8 bases; junction bases outside the gene matches: 13. CDR1 is SNHLY, CDR2 FYNNEI, per germline. CDR3 amino acids: CASTGTSGGVRQDEQFF. The DNA for the CDR3 is TGTGCCAGCACAGGGACTAGCGGGGGAGTAAGGCAAGATGAGCAGTTCTTC. The full variable domain, rest sourced from reference TRBV2 and TRBJ2-1, is EPEVTQTPSHQVTQMGQEVILRCVPISNHLYFYWYRQILGQKVEFLVSFYNNEISEKSEIFDDQFSVERPDGSNFTLKIRSTKLEDSAMYFCASTGTSGGVRQDEQFFGPGTRLTVL.

This clone occurred once. The chain has TRBV28 and TRBJ1-1; maybe TRBD1 (6 bases). Between the trimmed V and J ends, which lost 5 bases and 2 bases, there was a span of 24 bases. The germline V gene encodes CDR1 MDHEN and CDR2 SYDVKM. CDR3 length: 18 residues. CDR3 coding DNA: TGTGCCAGCAGTCGCATAATGGGTTTAGGGGGATCCAACACTGAAGCTTTCTTT. Amino acid sequence: CASSRIMGLGGSNTEAFF.

The CDR3 bases are TGCGCCAGCAGCCAAGATAAAGGGGGAGGGCCCGAGACCCAGTACTTC. This codes for CASSQDKGGGPETQYF. J is TRBJ2-5 and V is TRBV4-3; tentatively, D is TRBD2 (7 bases). Between the trimmed V and J ends, which lost 0 bases and 5 bases, there was a span of 16 bases. The germline gives CDR1 LGHNA, CDR2 YSLEER. The CDR3 has 16 residues.